This entry features one T cell receptor beta chain sequence. Its matching antigen is unknown. The length of the CDR3 is 14 residues. V was trimmed by 0 bases and J by 7 bases, leaving 10 bases between them. Per the germline V gene, CDR1 is MDHEN and CDR2 is SYDVKM. This sample was taken from a study of regulatory T cells in long-lasting Graves disease. Overall study context: Patients with new Graves' disease had used antithyroid drugs below 3 months. Study outcomes and limitations: Between persistent patients, roughly 2,600 public clonotypes were shared, exceeding the roughly 1,000 shared between new patients.

Libraries of TCR beta came from iRepertoire HTBI primers plus Arm-PCR of CDR3 regions. TCRdb analysed the multiplex PCR reads with MiXCR anew, one entry per CDR3 protein. The sample lists about 320,000 distinct CDR3 sequences, about a sixth occurring once. Time point given: newly diagnosed GD, antithyroid drugs for less than 3 months. PBMCs were the source of the RNA used for TCR sequencing. The specimen was peripheral blood mononuclear cells (PBMCs), collected at new diagnosis, from a patient treated with antithyroid drugs. The sequence derives from a female donor with Graves disease. The rearrangement joins TRBV28 to TRBJ2-1; perhaps TRBD1 as D (6 bases). CDR3: CASSLWAGANEQFF. CDR3 DNA: TGTGCCAGCAGTTTATGGGCAGGGGCAAATGAGCAGTTCTTC. Together with reference TRBV28 and TRBJ2-1, the CDR3 gives the full variable domain: DVKVTQSSRYLVKRTGEKVFLECVQDMDHENMFWYRQDPGLGLRLIYFSYDVKMKEKGDIPEGYSVSREKKERFSLILESASTNQTSMYLCASSLWAGANEQFFGPGTRLTVL.